These T cell receptor beta chains were read from a single sample in a study of blood T cell repertoires in COVID-19. Assay: immunoSEQ multiplex PCR; the TCRdb copy retains only in-frame clones and omits some. The table includes about 280,000 clones, around 92% detected once. Sequences were obtained from PBMCs or T cells enriched from blood (not recorded which). All receptors derive from a woman aged 55-69 years who had recovered from COVID-19. Each CDR3 is given with its conserved first and last residue. Each record gives: V gene, clone size, D gene, J gene, CDR3 DNA, CDR3 protein. D genes are given only for firm matches. The listing skips clone size in some rows; elsewhere it reads once, few, many or a size class.

V gene: TRBV7-8
clone size: once
D gene: TRBD2
J gene: TRBJ2-7
CDR3 DNA: TGTGCCAGCAGCTTAGCGCAGGTAGCGGGGACCTACGAGCAGTACTTC
CDR3 protein: CASSLAQVAGTYEQYF

V gene: TRBV4-1
clone size: -
D gene: -
J gene: TRBJ1-3
CDR3 DNA: TGCGCCAGCAGCCAAGATCCCGGCCAGGCCTCTGGAAACACCATATATTTT
CDR3 protein: CASSQDPGQASGNTIYF

V gene: TRBV3-1/TRBV3-2
clone size: once
D gene: -
J gene: TRBJ2-5
CDR3 DNA: TGTGCCAGCAGCCAGCCGGGACTCCTCCCGGCCCAGTACTTC
CDR3 protein: CASSQPGLLPAQYF

V gene: TRBV18
clone size: -
D gene: -
J gene: TRBJ1-1
CDR3 DNA: TGTGCCAGCTCCGAACAGGGGAACACTGAAGCTTTCTTT
CDR3 protein: CASSEQGNTEAFF

V gene: TRBV29-1
clone size: -
D gene: TRBD2
J gene: TRBJ2-1
CDR3 DNA: TGCAGCGTCGCCGGTCTAGCGGGGGGGATAAATGAGCAGTTCTTC
CDR3 protein: CSVAGLAGGINEQFF

V gene: TRBV19
clone size: -
D gene: TRBD1
J gene: TRBJ1-5
CDR3 DNA: TGTGCCAGTAGATTGGGACAGATTAGCAATCAGCCCCAGCATTTT
CDR3 protein: CASRLGQISNQPQHF

V gene: TRBV5-1
clone size: -
D gene: -
J gene: TRBJ2-7
CDR3 DNA: TGCGCCAGCAGCTCGCACCCGCAGGGTCCCCAGCAGTACTTC
CDR3 protein: CASSSHPQGPQQYF

V gene: TRBV28
clone size: -
D gene: -
J gene: TRBJ1-4
CDR3 DNA: TGTGCCAGCAGTACCCCCCACGGGGCTAATGAAAAACTGTTTTTT
CDR3 protein: CASSTPHGANEKLFF

V gene: TRBV5-6
clone size: -
D gene: -
J gene: TRBJ1-2
CDR3 DNA: TGTGCCAGCAGCCGAGAGCAGGTACTCTATGGCTACACCTTC
CDR3 protein: CASSREQVLYGYTF

V gene: TRBV6-5
clone size: once
D gene: TRBD2
J gene: TRBJ2-2
CDR3 DNA: TGTGCCAGCAGGAGAGCGGGAGAAGTCGGGGAGCTGTTTTTT
CDR3 protein: CASRRAGEVGELFF

V gene: TRBV6-5
clone size: -
D gene: -
J gene: TRBJ1-3
CDR3 DNA: TGTGCCAGCAGTTACCAGGGAACCGCTGGAAACACCATATATTTT
CDR3 protein: CASSYQGTAGNTIYF

V gene: TRBV27
clone size: -
D gene: TRBD2
J gene: TRBJ2-3
CDR3 DNA: TGTGCCAGCAAAACTAGCGGCACAGATACGCAGTATTTT
CDR3 protein: CASKTSGTDTQYF

V gene: TRBV9
clone size: few
D gene: -
J gene: TRBJ2-7
CDR3 DNA: TGTGCCAGCAGCGTTATTAGTAGCGACCAGCAGTACTTC
CDR3 protein: CASSVISSDQQYF